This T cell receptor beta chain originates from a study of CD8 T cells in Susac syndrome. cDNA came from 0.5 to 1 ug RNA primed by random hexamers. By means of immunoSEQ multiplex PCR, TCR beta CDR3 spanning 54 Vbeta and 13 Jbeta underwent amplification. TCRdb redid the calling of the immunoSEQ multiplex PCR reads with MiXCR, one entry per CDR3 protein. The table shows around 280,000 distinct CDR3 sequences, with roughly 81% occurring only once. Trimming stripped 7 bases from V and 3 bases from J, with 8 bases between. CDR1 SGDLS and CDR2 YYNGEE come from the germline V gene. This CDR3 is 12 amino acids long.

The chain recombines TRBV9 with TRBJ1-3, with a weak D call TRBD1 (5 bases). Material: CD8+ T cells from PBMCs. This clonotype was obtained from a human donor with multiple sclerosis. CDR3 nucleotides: TGTGCCAGCGAAGGGGATGGAAACACCATATATTTT. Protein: CASEGDGNTIYF.